Listed below are T cell receptor beta chains from one sample, sequenced in a study of cytomegalovirus exposure and HLA in healthy donors. The protocol was immunoSEQ multiplex PCR, while the TCRdb copy is restricted to in-frame clones and leaves out a portion. The table has approximately 140,000 clones, around 80% seen once; the top ten hold 3% to 3.5%. The sample taken for sequencing was PBMCs. Receptor source: a man aged 35 to 55 in good health and CMV-seronegative. Both conserved end residues are part of each CDR3. Each record gives: clone size, J gene, D gene, V gene, CDR3 DNA, CDR3 protein. A D gene is named only where the DNA matches it firmly. The size entry is marked missing in some rows and otherwise reads once, few, many or a size class.

clone_size: .
j_call: TRBJ2-3
d_call: TRBD1
v_call: TRBV19
cdr3_nt: TGTGCCAGTAGTCTGTGGACAGGGGGTTACACAGATACGCAGTATTTT
cdr3_aa: CASSLWTGGYTDTQYF

clone_size: .
j_call: TRBJ2-2
d_call: TRBD2
v_call: TRBV18
cdr3_nt: TGTGCCAGCTCACCACGGACTAGCGACGCCGGGGAGCTGTTTTTT
cdr3_aa: CASSPRTSDAGELFF

clone_size: few
j_call: TRBJ2-5
d_call: .
v_call: TRBV5-6
cdr3_nt: TGTGCCAGCAGCTTTCGACATTCGTACCAAGAGACCCAGTACTTC
cdr3_aa: CASSFRHSYQETQYF

clone_size: .
j_call: TRBJ2-2
d_call: TRBD1
v_call: TRBV2
cdr3_nt: TGTGCCAGCAGTGAAGCCCCACAGGGGACCGGGGAGCTGTTTTTT
cdr3_aa: CASSEAPQGTGELFF

clone_size: .
j_call: TRBJ1-6
d_call: .
v_call: TRBV6-1
cdr3_nt: TGTGCCAGCAACGTGGCAGGGATGGATTCACCCCTCCACTTT
cdr3_aa: CASNVAGMDSPLHF

clone_size: few
j_call: TRBJ2-6
d_call: TRBD1
v_call: TRBV5-6
cdr3_nt: TGTGCCAGCAGCTTGGTGGCACAGGGGACTGGGGCCAACGTCCTGACTTTC
cdr3_aa: CASSLVAQGTGANVLTF

clone_size: .
j_call: TRBJ1-6
d_call: .
v_call: TRBV25-1
cdr3_nt: TGTGCCAGCAGTCCAGGCCCACTAGGAAATTCACCCCTCCACTTT
cdr3_aa: CASSPGPLGNSPLHF

clone_size: .
j_call: TRBJ1-2
d_call: .
v_call: TRBV19
cdr3_nt: TGTGCCATTCATACAGGACCCTATGGCTACACCTTC
cdr3_aa: CAIHTGPYGYTF

clone_size: .
j_call: TRBJ1-1
d_call: .
v_call: TRBV5-1
cdr3_nt: TGCGCCAGCAGCTTGGGAGTGGTGGACACTGAAGCTTTCTTT
cdr3_aa: CASSLGVVDTEAFF

clone_size: .
j_call: TRBJ2-7
d_call: .
v_call: TRBV1
cdr3_nt: TGCACCAGCCGAATGAGATGGCCAACAGTCGACGAGCAGTACTTC
cdr3_aa: CTSRMRWPTVDEQYF

clone_size: few
j_call: TRBJ2-1
d_call: TRBD1
v_call: TRBV7-9
cdr3_nt: TGTGCCAGCAGCTGGACAGGGAACAATGAGCAGTTCTTC
cdr3_aa: CASSWTGNNEQFF

clone_size: .
j_call: TRBJ1-3
d_call: TRBD1
v_call: TRBV4-1
cdr3_nt: TGCGCCAGCAGCCAAGGCTCAGGGGGCCCTGGAAACACCATATATTTT
cdr3_aa: CASSQGSGGPGNTIYF

clone_size: few
j_call: TRBJ1-6
d_call: TRBD1
v_call: TRBV29-1
cdr3_nt: TGCAGCGCGGGACAGAGTTATAATTCACCCCTCCACTTT
cdr3_aa: CSAGQSYNSPLHF

clone_size: once
j_call: TRBJ2-3
d_call: TRBD2
v_call: TRBV4-3
cdr3_nt: TGCGCCAGCAGCCCTCTTAAGGGCGGGGGGGCCGGGGCAGATACGCAGTATTTT
cdr3_aa: CASSPLKGGGAGADTQYF

clone_size: .
j_call: TRBJ1-1
d_call: .
v_call: TRBV6-1
cdr3_nt: TGTGCCAGCAGCTTTGGGGGGGTGGTGAACACTGAAGCTTTCTTT
cdr3_aa: CASSFGGVVNTEAFF

clone_size: few
j_call: TRBJ2-5
d_call: .
v_call: TRBV7-8
cdr3_nt: TGTGCCAGCAGCTTTGCAGGGGGACTCCAAGAGACCCAGTACTTC
cdr3_aa: CASSFAGGLQETQYF

clone_size: .
j_call: TRBJ1-1
d_call: .
v_call: TRBV7-9
cdr3_nt: TGTGCCAGCAGCTTAGGTTATGTGGGCTCGAACACTGAAGCTTTCTTT
cdr3_aa: CASSLGYVGSNTEAFF

clone_size: once
j_call: TRBJ1-2
d_call: TRBD1
v_call: TRBV5-1
cdr3_nt: TGCGCCAGCAGCCTAGGACAGGGATTCTCTGGCTACACCTTC
cdr3_aa: CASSLGQGFSGYTF

clone_size: .
j_call: TRBJ2-2
d_call: .
v_call: TRBV10-1
cdr3_nt: TGCGCCAGCAGTCTGACAGATACCGGGGAGCTGTTTTTT
cdr3_aa: CASSLTDTGELFF

clone_size: .
j_call: TRBJ2-1
d_call: TRBD1
v_call: TRBV5-4
cdr3_nt: TGTGCCAGCAGCTCGACAGGGAACCCTTACAATGAGCAGTTCTTC
cdr3_aa: CASSSTGNPYNEQFF

clone_size: .
j_call: TRBJ1-2
d_call: TRBD1
v_call: TRBV9
cdr3_nt: TGTGCCAGCAGCGCGAACACTGCAACAGGGGGCGGCTACACCTTC
cdr3_aa: CASSANTATGGGYTF

clone_size: .
j_call: TRBJ2-3
d_call: TRBD2
v_call: TRBV25-1
cdr3_nt: TGTGCCAGCAGTGAACGGAGCGGGGGGCGCACAGATACGCAGTATTTT
cdr3_aa: CASSERSGGRTDTQYF

clone_size: few
j_call: TRBJ2-1
d_call: TRBD1
v_call: TRBV9
cdr3_nt: TGTGCCAGCAGCGCGGGACAGGGTACCTACAATGAGCAGTTCTTC
cdr3_aa: CASSAGQGTYNEQFF

clone_size: .
j_call: TRBJ2-2
d_call: .
v_call: TRBV28
cdr3_nt: TGTGCCAGCAGTTTGGGGAGAGCGAACACCGGGGAGCTGTTTTTT
cdr3_aa: CASSLGRANTGELFF

clone_size: .
j_call: TRBJ1-2
d_call: TRBD1
v_call: TRBV7-3
cdr3_nt: TGTGCCAGCAGCGAAGGACAGGGGAACTATGGCTACACCTTC
cdr3_aa: CASSEGQGNYGYTF

clone_size: .
j_call: TRBJ1-1
d_call: TRBD1
v_call: TRBV5-1
cdr3_nt: TGCGCCAGCAGCTACGGGACAGGGACCCCTGAAGCTTTCTTT
cdr3_aa: CASSYGTGTPEAFF

clone_size: .
j_call: TRBJ2-5
d_call: .
v_call: TRBV15
cdr3_nt: TGTGCCACCAGCAGAGACCTTACTAGCCAAGAGACCCAGTACTTC
cdr3_aa: CATSRDLTSQETQYF

clone_size: .
j_call: TRBJ1-5
d_call: .
v_call: TRBV6-1
cdr3_nt: TGTGCCAGCATTAATACAGGGTCAGGCAATCAGCCCCAGCATTTT
cdr3_aa: CASINTGSGNQPQHF

clone_size: .
j_call: TRBJ1-5
d_call: TRBD1
v_call: TRBV19
cdr3_nt: TGTGCCAGTAGTATAGACGGTGGGACAGGGGATCAGCCCCAGCATTTT
cdr3_aa: CASSIDGGTGDQPQHF

clone_size: .
j_call: TRBJ2-6
d_call: .
v_call: TRBV6-7
cdr3_nt: TGTGCCAGCCCCCGGGTGGAGGTGCACTCTGGGGCCAACGTCCTGACTTTC
cdr3_aa: CASPRVEVHSGANVLTF